What follows is one T cell receptor beta chain and its context. It has no known antigen specificity. There are no base qualities to consult, and no much larger clone falls within one base. The library was obtained by the immunoSEQ multiplex PCR assay. A mixture of 60 forward primers for TCR Vbeta segments and 13 reverse primers for TCR Jbeta segments was used in the multiplex PCR. The CDR3 region of rearranged TCR beta genes was amplified from genomic DNA with a multiplex PCR assay. Amplified TCR beta libraries were sequenced as 87-base-pair reads on the Illumina HiSeq System. From the authors' description of their analysis: In a later analysis, some 80 million unique TCR beta chains were counted across the approximately 620 repertoires, and some 10 million of these chains were shared by at least two donors. Raw reads were error-corrected and collapsed into unique sequences by a nearest-neighbor algorithm in which closely related sequences were merged to remove PCR and sequencing errors. Alignment of CDR3 sequences to IMGT reference sequences was used to assign V, D and J gene segments. For a sequence to be retained, a match of at least six nucleotides was required to both a V gene segment and a J gene segment. Rearrangements were called productive when the CDR3 lacked stop codons and stayed in frame with V and J; all others were non-productive. Following IMGT convention, CDR3 was defined as the stretch from the second conserved V-encoded cysteine up to the conserved J-encoded phenylalanine. In an earlier analysis of more than 550 of the donors, sequences lacking an unambiguous match to a single V gene segment were excluded. In an earlier analysis of several hundred of the donors, V segments were called functional above 56.7% productive rearrangements and were called segregating when the between-donor standard deviation exceeded 5%. To diagnose cytomegalovirus status from the catalog of TCR beta chain sequences, a statistical classification framework was built. In a later analysis, V and J genes were assigned by comparing TCR nucleotide sequences against IMGT/GENE-DB human TR gene sequences. A later analysis assigned CDR3 sequences and most-parsimonious VDJ recombination scenarios with the TCRdist pipeline. A later analysis defined each TCR beta chain by its CDR3 amino acid sequence plus V-gene family, and excluded reads lacking a unique V-gene family. A later analysis removed several hundred highly shared, low-generation-probability nucleotide sequences to deal with suspected cross-contamination and a sequencing artifact. In a later analysis, a clonal expansion index was calculated for each public chain from normalized within-repertoire ranks of inferred template counts. In a later analysis, generation probabilities were computed using a VDJ recombination model fitted to out-of-frame rearrangements, and the results were checked against IGoR. Hypergeometric tests were used in a later analysis to score TCR-TCR, TCR-HLA and TCR-CMV co-occurrence, with a repertoire-size bias correction applied to the TCR pairs. To estimate false discovery rates, a later analysis permuted the HLA or CMV assignments 20 times. In a later analysis, co-occurring TCRs were grouped using DBSCAN, with TCRdist sequence similarity added in when clustering inside HLA-allele-positive subsets. Repertoires with fewer than 30,000 or more than 120,000 public chains, plus five repertoires with anomalous nucleotide sharing, were excluded from co-occurrence clustering. TCRdb carries this immuneACCESS record with in-frame sequences only. Its versions omit some clonotypes, under half of them owing to an unresolved V gene in the studies checked, with the rest unexplained. V and J calls and clone size are copied from that table; D and trimming were computed from the DNA. The sample table shows some 170,000 clones, and over 75% are seen once. The ten largest clones capture almost 6.5% of the sample.

The sample belongs to a study of cytomegalovirus exposure and HLA in healthy donors (dated by TCRdb to about 2017). About the full investigation: An earlier analysis of approximately 640 of the donors reported 250 to 350 Gb of sequence data and 117 million unique TCR beta sequences from 150 million to 200 million T cells. The later analysis used no new phenotypic data to find candidate immune exposures, relying instead on TCR beta sequences and their occurrence across donors. A later genetic analysis took genome-wide SNP genotypes for about 55% of the roughly 670 donors and used that subset as a discovery cohort. Of the 350 to 450 genotyped donors, roughly 80% fell in the genetic ancestry cluster associated with self-reported Caucasian donors. Among some 410 genotyped donors of the cohort, an average of about 240,000 unique TCR beta nucleotide sequences were sequenced per donor, around 18% of them non-productive. An early release covering roughly 600 HLA-typed donors comprised approximately 300 gigabases of sequencing data and roughly 85 million unique TCR sequences. The study used immunosequencing to profile the T cell repertoires of several hundred subjects and linked those repertoires to cytomegalovirus serostatus. The number of typed donors differed by locus: about 620-640 for A, B, C, DRB1 and DQB1; 522 for DQA1; fewer than 610 for DPA1; and some 470 for DPB1. Besides the first cohort of hundreds of subjects, a separate validation cohort made up of 90 to 150 different subjects was used. High-throughput TCR immunosequencing, statistical association of individual TCRs with disease status, and machine learning were combined to predict cytomegalovirus infection status. Class I and class II HLA loci were covered by the typing at four-digit resolution. Every repertoire in the discovery cohort had been generated on one and the same sequencing platform. Donor age, sex, ethnicity and CMV serostatus were compiled together with the repertoire data. A later analysis re-examined previously published TCR beta repertoires from 610 or so donors and added high-resolution HLA genotyping to investigate patterns of TCR occurrence. The study was designed to test whether signatures of past pathogen exposure could be identified by cataloging public T cell receptors. To decide whether each TCR beta V gene segment behaved as functional or pseudogenic, an earlier analysis of 587 of the donors relied on high-throughput TCR beta sequencing. Because of strong linkage in the cohort, a few DR-DQ haplotypes were treated as single units for association and clustering. The investigation overall reported the following: Linkage disequilibrium might explain the correlated functional status among segregating V segments, but an unknown experimental factor could not be ruled out. V-gene and J-gene trimming of TCR beta chains was associated with a missense DCLRE1C variant in a later genetic analysis, and the association was replicated in an independent cohort. It was suggested by the authors that the approach could potentially be generalized to other disease states and immunological phenotypes. HLA typing was unavailable for some donors at each locus, so association tests used only the typed subset. The only immune exposure information available for the cohort was CMV serostatus. In vitro tests confirmed that a few of the cytomegalovirus-associated TCR beta chains recognize cytomegalovirus antigens. A later analysis found that TCR association rates varied across HLA loci, with DRB1 alleles showing the most associated TCRs and HLA-C alleles the fewest. In an earlier analysis of over 550 of the donors, most TCR beta V segments were observed in productive rearrangements about 87% or about 30% of the time, broadly matching IMGT annotations. Because counts were too low, 15 to 20 rarely observed V segments, including chromosome 9 orphons, were excluded from the earlier analysis of several hundred of the donors. In a later analysis, HLA-associated TCR beta chains showed more clonal expansion and lower generation probabilities than non-associated chains that were equally common. A cluster of highly shared sequence variants was judged likely to be a technical artifact of the sequencing pipeline. A further reported finding was that TCR beta sequences accurately predicted the HLA-A and HLA-B alleles for most subjects in the first cohort. Only TCR beta chains were sequenced in this cohort, and the absence of alpha or paired-chain data limited detectable features. The presence/absence analyses assumed that sequencing depth was roughly uniform across donors, and that assumption may not be true. Most TCR sequences were seen in very few donors, while some public TCRs were found in many individuals. When HLA alleles, especially DR and DQ, strongly co-occurred, attributing TCR associations to individual alleles was difficult. According to a later analysis, parvovirus B19, influenza, CMV and Epstein-Barr virus appeared linked to several top co-occurrence clusters. A total of some 180 TCR beta chains were listed by the study as associated with cytomegalovirus. According to a later analysis, most CMV-associated TCR beta chains appeared to be HLA-restricted, and the HLA associations seemed to be driven largely by CMV exposure. Specific HLA alleles were associated with more than 15,000 TCR beta sequences at a false discovery rate of 0.05 in a later analysis. In a later genetic analysis, fewer N-insertions in productive TCRs were reported among donors in an Asian-associated ancestry cluster than the approximately 630-donor mean. In both the original and validation cohorts, the classifier was reported to diagnose cytomegalovirus status with high specificity and sensitivity.

The cohort was made up of 650 to 700 healthy bone marrow donors. At the time of sampling, every cohort member was nominally healthy, though immune exposures that went unrecorded were likely present. The donor was CMV seropositive and belonged to the group of more than 250 seropositive cohort members. A peripheral blood sample was collected from each donor, and TCR beta sequencing was performed on peripheral blood mononuclear cells. The Qiagen DNeasy Blood Extraction Kit was used to extract genomic DNA from the blood cell samples. Sequenced input: PBMCs. This sequence originates from a man between 35 and 55 years old in good health and CMV-seropositive.

The sequenced DNA: TGCAGCGTAGAGGGGGGGAGGGCCTACGAGCAGTACTTC. Its product reads: CSVEGGRAYEQYF. Rearrangement joined TRBV29-1 to TRBJ2-7; D gene: possibly TRBD2, on 7 matching bases. Including the terminal cysteine and phenylalanine, the CDR3 comprises 13 residues. The DNA shown is the 39-base CDR3, in frame from base 1. V is reduced by 6 bases and J by 2 bases, leaving a spacing of 14 bases between them. In the germline V gene, CDR1 corresponds to SQVTM and CDR2 to ANQGSEA.